This passage covers 13 T cell receptor beta chains from one sample sequenced in a study of cytomegalovirus exposure and HLA in healthy donors (dated by TCRdb to the late 2010s). To prepare the library, the immunoSEQ multiplex PCR assay was applied. For the multiplex PCR, a mixture combining 60 forward primers for TCR Vbeta segments and 13 reverse primers for TCR Jbeta segments was used. As stored in TCRdb, this immuneACCESS dataset retains in-frame rearrangements with V and J assigned. A fraction of the clones does not appear; measured against another copy, unresolved V genes explain less than half of the discrepancy, and the remainder lacks a known reason. In all, the sample holds 130,000 or so clones, and about four fifths of those were seen once. The leading ten clones occupy about 1.1% of the sample. The sequenced sample consisted of PBMCs. The receptors stem from a male donor in good health and CMV-seronegative.

The chain combines TRBV14 with TRBJ1-4; D gene uncertain. Germline loops: CDR1 SGHDN, CDR2 FVKESK. Trimming took 1 base from V and 5 from J, leaving 11 bases between them. The CDR3 has 15 residues. Here the CDR3 DNA reads TGTGCCAGCAGCCAAGTAGCAGCCCCCAATGAAAAACTGTTTTTT. Its protein product is CASSQVAAPNEKLFF.

This clone was picked up one time. V usage is TRBV5-1 and J usage is TRBJ2-5, with TRBD2 matching over 9 bases. CDR1 is SGHRS and CDR2 is YFSETQ in the germline V gene. V trimming: 0 bases; J trimming: 2 bases; junction bases outside the gene matches: 5. This CDR3 has 16 residues. CDR3 bases: TGCGCCAGCAGCTTGGCGGGAGCGGGGGGTCAAGAGACCCAGTACTTC. Amino acid sequence: CASSLAGAGGQETQYF.

V is TRBV9 and J is TRBJ2-1; the match to TRBD2 covers 13 bases. The CDR3 contains 17 residues. Germline CDR1 SGDLS, CDR2 YYNGEE. With 4 bases clipped from V and 0 bases from J, the junction kept 4 bases outside the gene matches. In DNA form, the CDR3 reads TGTGCCAGCAGCTTCGGACTAGCGGGGGCCTCCTACAATGAGCAGTTCTTC. The encoded protein is CASSFGLAGASYNEQFF.

This chain joins TRBV6-5 and TRBJ2-3; perhaps TRBD1 as D (6 bases). CDR1 MNHEY and CDR2 SVGAGI come from the germline V gene. The CDR3 runs 14 residues. V was cut by 5 bases and J by 6 bases, with 15 bases left in between. The CDR3 region has the DNA TGTGCCAGCAGTCCCCAGAACAGGGACGATACGCAGTATTTT. Protein product: CASSPQNRDDTQYF.

This chain uses TRBV2 with TRBJ1-1; D is unresolved. V was clipped by 10 bases and J by 5 bases, with 14 bases between them. Germline-derived CDR1 and CDR2 are SNHLY and FYNNEI. This CDR3 spans 12 amino acids. This CDR3 reads CATKREWTEAFF. The CDR3 region has the DNA TGTGCCACCAAACGGGAGTGGACTGAAGCTTTCTTT.

This sequence joins TRBV7-8 and TRBJ2-5; 7 nucleotides line up with TRBD1. The J call may be faulty, since TRBJ2-7 better matches the DNA end. From germline, CDR1 is SGHVS and CDR2 FQNEAQ. The CDR3 has 17 residues. CDR3 sequence (DNA): TGTGCCAGCAGCTCTGGACAGGCCAGCGCCACTTTCTACGAGCAGTACTTC. It codes for CASSSGQASATFYEQYF.

The chain uses TRBV9 and TRBJ2-1; D is perhaps TRBD2 (6 bases). Trimming removed 3 bases from V and 1 base from J, with 20 bases in between. CDR3 size: 18 residues. CDR1 and CDR2 (germline): SGDLS, YYNGEE. The CDR3 here is CASSAAGRSTLSYNEQFF. As DNA, the CDR3 is TGTGCCAGCAGCGCCGCGGGGCGGTCCACCCTATCCTACAATGAGCAGTTCTTC.

CDR3 nucleotide sequence: TGCGCCAGCAGCCATTCCGGGACTAGCCGATACGAGCAGTACTTC. The encoded protein is CASSHSGTSRYEQYF. The chain carries TRBV4-1 and TRBJ2-7, with 9 bases identical to TRBD2. The ends lost 3 bases at V and 4 bases at J; junction bases unmatched: 7. The CDR3 totals 15 residues. The germline V gene encodes CDR1 MGHRA and CDR2 YSYEKL.

The table lists this clone with a count of one. V gene TRBV30 combines with J gene TRBJ1-6; tentatively, D is TRBD1 (6 bases). Trimming removed 0 bases at V and 7 bases at J, with 13 bases between. From germline, CDR1 is GTSNPN and CDR2 SVGIG (reference sequence). CDR3 length equals 15 residues. In DNA form, the CDR3 reads TGTGCCTGGAGTGTTTGGGGACAACCGAATTCACCCCTCCACTTT. This sequence encodes CAWSVWGQPNSPLHF.

The chain uses TRBV19 and TRBJ2-7; D is perhaps TRBD1 (8 bases). There are 14 residues in the CDR3. V shed 5 bases and J shed 4 bases, with 15 bases lying between them. Germline CDR1 reads LNHDA; CDR2 reads SQIVND (reference sequence). The CDR3: CASSADREGYEQYF. CDR3 bases: TGTGCCAGTAGTGCGGACAGGGAGGGTTACGAGCAGTACTTC.

This chain uses TRBV7-9 with TRBJ2-7; D unclear. Germline V gives CDR1 SEHNR, CDR2 FQNEAQ (reference sequence). This CDR3 spans 12 amino acids. The V end lost 2 bases, the J end lost 2 bases, and 4 bases lay between the germline ends. The CDR3 protein is CASSLFAYEQYF. The DNA for the CDR3 is TGTGCCAGCAGCTTATTCGCCTACGAGCAGTACTTC.

The CDR3 DNA is TGTGCCAGCAGACTTGACCGGGGGGAGCAGTACTTC. Its protein is CASRLDRGEQYF. The V gene is TRBV2, the J gene TRBJ2-7; D may be TRBD2 (6 bases). The CDR3 spans 12 residues. Trimming stripped 6 bases from V and 7 bases from J, with 13 bases between. CDR1 and CDR2 (germline): SNHLY, FYNNEI.

J is TRBJ2-3 and V is TRBV9; 10 positions agree with TRBD2. V was pared by 0 bases and J by 5 bases, with 9 bases of the junction left unmatched. The CDR3 is 17 amino acids. CDR1 is SGDLS and CDR2 is YYNGEE in the germline V gene. The chain's CDR3 is CASSVGVAGGGEDTQYF. In DNA form, the CDR3 reads TGTGCCAGCAGCGTAGGGGTAGCGGGGGGCGGGGAAGATACGCAGTATTTT.